This T cell receptor beta chain was identified during a study of blood T cell repertoires in COVID-19 (TCRdb year 2020). About the study as a whole: The collaborator samples originated in the United States, Italy and Spain and spanned the acute and convalescent phases of COVID-19. The material from the prospective study consisted of cDNA or gDNA derived from T cells, B-cell-depleted T cells, or PBMCs. Subjects who had been exposed to COVID-19, were actively infected with it, or had recovered from it provided the deeply sampled blood TCRbeta repertoires that made up the dataset. The repertoires were released in a freely available public database intended as a resource for research on the immune response to SARS-CoV-2. The samples were drawn from two sources: the first 160 participants of the ongoing ImmuneRACE study, and over 1,000 subjects contributed by 6 global collaborators. Nearly every sample came with metadata listing a de-identified subject ID, COVID-19 status, age in years and sex. Where available, HLA class I and class II types were obtained from metadata supplied by the sample provider rather than from assay-based typing. General conclusions and limits of the study: The quantity of clinical and demographic metadata differed by source and by participant and was supplied without curation.

The collaborating institutions used their own protocols to collect whole blood in K2EDTA tubes. Collaborator samples were shipped for TCRbeta analysis as frozen whole blood, isolated PBMCs, or DNA extracted from either sample type. Comment on this clone: Its specific antigen is unknown. Base-call qualities are not available, and no considerably larger clone is one nucleotide away.

The germline V gene gives CDR1 as SGHRS and CDR2 as YFSETQ. Relative to germline, V is 0 bases shorter and J is 7 bases shorter, with 13 bases between their ends. The CDR3 runs 15 amino acids, cysteine and phenylalanine included. Only the CDR3 region is kept as DNA, spanning 45 bases read in frame from base 1. TCRbeta CDR3 regions were amplified from genomic DNA using the immunoSEQ Assay, a bias-controlled multiplex PCR. The source study handled its data this way. The number of nucleated cells in each sample was estimated from the amplification of reference gene primers within the assay. To quantify the absolute abundance of each unique TCRbeta CDR3 rearrangement, sequence reads were collapsed and filtered. For each sample, productive Simpson clonality was calculated as the square root of Simpson's diversity index over productive rearrangements. TCRdb holds this immuneACCESS table with in-frame rearrangements only. Some clones are missing; in checked studies, unresolved V genes explain under half, and the rest has no known cause. For V, J and clone size, that table is used; D and trimming come from the DNA. The sample table contains around 250,000 clones; only one count was recorded for 86% of them. Roughly an eighth of the sample comes from the top ten.

The source is an elderly man with acute or convalescent COVID-19. The specimen was peripheral blood. The sequence joins TRBV5-1 to TRBJ1-4; TRBD1 is possibly the D segment (6 matching bases). Read as DNA, the sequence is TGCGCCAGCAGCTTGGACAGGGCGGTTGGTGAAAAACTGTTTTTT. This gives the protein CASSLDRAVGEKLFF. The variable domain in full, with residues beyond the CDR3 obtained from the reference TRBV5-1 and TRBJ1-4 genes, is KAGVTQTPRYLIKTRGQQVTLSCSPISGHRSVSWYQQTPGQGLQFLFEYFSETQRNKGNFPGRFSGRQFSNSRSEMNVSTLELGDSALYLCASSLDRAVGEKLFFGSGTQLSVL.